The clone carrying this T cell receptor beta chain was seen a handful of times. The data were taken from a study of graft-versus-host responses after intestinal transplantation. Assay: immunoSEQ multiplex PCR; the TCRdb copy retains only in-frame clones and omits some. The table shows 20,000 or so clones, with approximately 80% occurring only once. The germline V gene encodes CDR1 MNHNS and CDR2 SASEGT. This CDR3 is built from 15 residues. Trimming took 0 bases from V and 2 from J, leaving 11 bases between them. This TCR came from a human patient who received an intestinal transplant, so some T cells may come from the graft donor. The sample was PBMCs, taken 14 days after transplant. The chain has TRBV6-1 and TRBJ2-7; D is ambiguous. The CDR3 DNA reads TGTGCCAGCAGTGAAGCGCTTCCCAGGACCTACGAGCAGTACTTC. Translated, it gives CASSEALPRTYEQYF.